The clone carrying this T cell receptor (beta chain) was counted at least ten times. Its cognate antigen is unknown. The V gene end was trimmed by 5 bases and the J gene end by 2 bases; junction bases not matched to a gene: 7. This CDR3 comprises 15 residues. Germline CDR1 is LNHDA and CDR2 is SQIVND (reference sequence). The data belong to a study of T cell repertoires in cytomegalovirus infection. Across the whole study: CMV infection plus the matching HLA type was flagged by public TCR beta signatures. Study-wide findings and caveats: Identification of carriers of CMV plus the relevant HLA was achieved through cumulative public TCR beta family frequency. The study found HLA-C-restricted CMV-specific TCR beta clonotypes dominating the ex vivo response.

Each CDR3 protein gets one entry after TCRdb re-called the reads with MiXCR. This sample has about 490,000 distinct CDR3 sequences, with around 10% found just once. The chain links TRBV19 to TRBJ2-7; 9 positions match TRBD1. The receptor was isolated from a human donor in good health (CMV status not recorded). Some clones in this sample may be carry-over from other donors' samples. Sequenced input: PBMCs. The DNA for the CDR3 is TGTGCCAGTAGTCCCGGGACAGGGAGGACCTACGAGCAGTACTTC. Protein sequence: CASSPGTGRTYEQYF.